Below are 11 T cell receptor beta chains sequenced from a single sample in a study of T cells in Graves' hyperthyroidism and ophthalmopathy. The source material, RNA transcripts, was used to amplify TCR beta CDR3 regions. The TCR CDR3 first-round RT-PCR relied on the HTBI primer set. MiXCR, run by TCRdb on the multiplex PCR reads, gives a single entry per CDR3 protein. The repertoire holds 350,000 to 500,000 distinct CDR3 sequences, with roughly 15% as singletons. Sequencing was done on a sample of blood. These receptors came from a woman under 30 with Graves' hyperthyroidism.

This clonotype was counted many times. This chain joins TRBV30 and TRBJ1-3; D gene unclear. The CDR3 runs to 11 residues. Germline CDR1 reads GTSNPN; CDR2 reads SVGIG (reference sequence). Trimming took 1 base from V and 10 from J, leaving 8 bases between them. CDR3 sequence (DNA): TGTGCCTGGAGTGGGGCGAGGACCATATATTTT. Translated: CAWSGARTIYF.

The chain has TRBV14 and TRBJ1-1; no reliable D call. The CDR3 spans 13 residues. Germline V CDR1 and CDR2: SGHDN, FVKESK. Trimming shortened V by 1 base and J by 3 bases, and 6 bases separated the two germline ends. Written as DNA, the CDR3 is TGTGCCAGCAGCCAAGTCGAGTACACTGAAGCTTTCTTT. This translates into CASSQVEYTEAFF.

This clonotype was seen many times. The chain has TRBV6-1 and TRBJ2-5; the match to TRBD2 covers 13 bases. CDR3 length: 16 amino acids. Germline V gene sequence: CDR1 MNHNS, CDR2 SASEGT. The junction had 6 bases not matched to a gene; V was cut back by 4 bases and J by 4 bases. The DNA of the CDR3 is TGTGCCAGCAGTGTTACTACTAGCGGGAGGGGAGAGACCCAGTACTTC. This sequence encodes CASSVTTSGRGETQYF.

This clonotype was seen a few times. This may arise from a read error, as a much more abundant clone is one base away. The V gene is TRBV30, the J gene TRBJ1-1; D may be TRBD1 (5 bases). The germline gives CDR1 GTSNPN, CDR2 SVGIG (reference sequence). Trimming shortened V by 6 bases and J by 2 bases, and 19 bases separated the two germline ends. The CDR3 totals 15 residues. CDR3 region: CACQGGAGGNTEAFF. In DNA, the CDR3 is TGTGCCTGCCAGGGTGGGGCAGGAGGCAACACTGAAGCTTTCTTT.

In its sample, this clonotype was seen many times. The rearrangement links TRBV7-8 to TRBJ2-7; D possibly corresponds to TRBD2 (6 bases). The germline V gene has CDR1 SGHVS and CDR2 FQNEAQ. This CDR3 has 16 residues. V lost 2 bases to trimming and J lost 2 bases, with 16 bases between them. CDR3 sequence (DNA): TGTGCCAGCAGCTTAATCCGCACAGGAGGGACCTACGAGCAGTACTTC. Protein product: CASSLIRTGGTYEQYF.

This CDR3 is CASSISLDNTDGYTF. The CDR3 DNA reads as TGTGCCAGTAGTATATCCCTGGATAATACAGATGGCTACACCTTC. The chain is built from TRBV19 and TRBJ1-2, with D hard to call. V lost 2 bases and J 6 bases, leaving 16 bases between the germline ends. This CDR3 contains 15 residues. Germline loops: CDR1 LNHDA, CDR2 SQIVND (reference sequence).

At least ten counts were recorded for this clonotype. The V call is TRBV12-3 or TRBV12-4, the J call TRBJ2-1, with TRBD2 matching 8 bases. The J segment lost 7 bases and the V segment lost 6 bases, leaving 5 bases of the junction unmatched. CDR3 length: 13 residues. The CDR3 nucleotides read TGTGCCAGCAGAAGGGTAGCGGGAAATGAGCAGTTCTTC. Amino acids: CASRRVAGNEQFF.

This clonotype was picked up a small number of times. The chain recombines TRBV10-3 with TRBJ2-5; 7 nucleotides match TRBD2. This CDR3 region has 16 residues. V lost 4 bases to trimming and J lost 2 bases; unmatched junction nucleotides: 10. Germline V gives CDR1 ENHRY, CDR2 SYGVKD. The CDR3 is CAISGSRGSGQETQYF. CDR3 coding DNA: TGTGCCATCAGTGGCTCGCGCGGGAGTGGGCAAGAGACCCAGTACTTC.

This clonotype was counted many times. This chain connects TRBV28 to TRBJ1-2; D is unresolved. Germline V gives CDR1 MDHEN, CDR2 SYDVKM. V was trimmed by 7 bases and J by 0 bases, leaving 15 bases between them. The CDR3 covers 15 residues. CDR3: CASTVEAISNYGYTF. CDR3 sequence (DNA): TGTGCCAGCACTGTAGAGGCCATTTCTAACTATGGCTACACCTTC.

The J gene is TRBJ2-2, the V gene TRBV12-3 or TRBV12-4, with D perhaps matching TRBD2 (6 bases). V lost 8 bases, J lost 7 bases, and 14 bases lay in between. The CDR3 is 13 residues long. The DNA for the CDR3 is TGTGCCAGCGTCGGGAGAGTAAGCGGGGAGCTGTTTTTT. It is translated as CASVGRVSGELFF.

This clonotype has ten or more counts. The V gene is TRBV28, the J gene TRBJ2-5; tentative D call: TRBD1 (5 bases). This CDR3 is built from 15 residues. From germline, CDR1 is MDHEN and CDR2 SYDVKM. Trimming cost V 3 bases and J 2 bases, with 13 bases left between them. The CDR3 coding sequence is TGTGCCAGCAGTTTCGGCAGGGCGTATCAAGAGACCCAGTACTTC. Protein sequence: CASSFGRAYQETQYF.